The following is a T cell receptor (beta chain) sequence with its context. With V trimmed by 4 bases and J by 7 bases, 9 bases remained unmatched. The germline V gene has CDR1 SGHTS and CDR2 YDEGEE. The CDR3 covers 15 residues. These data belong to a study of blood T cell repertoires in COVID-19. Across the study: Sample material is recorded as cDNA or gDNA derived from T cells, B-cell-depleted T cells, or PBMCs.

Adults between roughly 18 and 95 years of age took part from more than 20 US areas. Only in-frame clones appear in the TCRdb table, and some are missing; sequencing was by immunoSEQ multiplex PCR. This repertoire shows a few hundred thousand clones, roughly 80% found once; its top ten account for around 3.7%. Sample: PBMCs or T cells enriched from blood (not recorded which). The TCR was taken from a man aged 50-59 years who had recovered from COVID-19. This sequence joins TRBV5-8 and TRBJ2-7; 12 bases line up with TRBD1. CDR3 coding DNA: TGTGCCAGCAGCCGGCCGGGACAGGGGGCTTGGGAGCAGTACTTC. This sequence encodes CASSRPGQGAWEQYF.